This entry features one T cell receptor (beta chain) sequence. What it binds is unknown. The CDR3 runs to 16 residues. V was clipped by 3 bases and J by 11 bases; unmatched bases: 17. Per germline, CDR1 MGHRA and CDR2 YSYEKL. The authors ran a second PCR of roughly 6 to 12 cycles using a sample-barcoded 5' primer and a J-beta primer mix. TCRdb processed the 5' RACE reads anew with MiXCR; each CDR3 protein has one entry. This sample carries roughly 1,300,000 distinct CDR3 sequences, almost 60% of them seen once, and the ten largest clones take 5% to 7%. The entry originates in a study of blood T cells in healthy people across ages. General study results and limits: Older age went with lower TCR beta diversity per million T cells, in a roughly linear way.

The source material was blood. This rearrangement joins TRBV4-1 to TRBJ2-5; 8 nucleotides agree with TRBD1. The TCR originated in a man aged 18 to 30 in good health. This CDR3 is CASSQPGQGWSNEQYF. The CDR3 DNA follows: TGCGCCAGCAGCCAGCCCGGACAGGGTTGGAGCAATGAGCAGTACTTC.